This T cell receptor beta chain was captured by sequencing in a study of T cell responses to AZD1222 COVID-19 vaccine. Study information: Second-dose timings of about 4 or about 12 weeks were pooled.

There are 16 residues in the CDR3. Germline values: CDR1 MNHNY, CDR2 SVGAGI (reference sequence). V lost 7 bases and J lost 5; bases outside the gene matches: 9. This clone was observed a few times. TCRdb keeps only in-frame clones here, not all; method: immunoSEQ multiplex PCR. The sample lists about 180,000 clones; 80% to 90% were seen once. Sequencing used peripheral blood, obtained on day 0 of AZD1222 vaccination. The chain employs TRBV6-6 and TRBJ2-1; 12 positions match TRBD2. The clonotype was recovered from an adult in good health. In nucleotides, the CDR3 is TGTGCCAGCATCGCTAGCGGGAGGGTTGAGGACAATGAGCAGTTCTTC. It is translated as CASIASGRVEDNEQFF.